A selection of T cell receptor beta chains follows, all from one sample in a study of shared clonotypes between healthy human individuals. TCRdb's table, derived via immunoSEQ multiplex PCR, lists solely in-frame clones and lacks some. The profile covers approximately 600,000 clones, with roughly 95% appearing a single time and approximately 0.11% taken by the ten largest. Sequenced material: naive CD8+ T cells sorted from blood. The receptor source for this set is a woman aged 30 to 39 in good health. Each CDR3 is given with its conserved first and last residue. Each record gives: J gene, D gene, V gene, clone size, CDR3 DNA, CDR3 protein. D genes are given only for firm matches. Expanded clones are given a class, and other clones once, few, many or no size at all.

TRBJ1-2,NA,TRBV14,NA,TGTGCCAGCAGCCAACAGGGAAACTATGGCTACACCTTC,CASSQQGNYGYTF
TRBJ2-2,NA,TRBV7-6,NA,TGTGCCAGCAGCTTAGCGGCCGGGCCCGGGGAGCTGTTTTTT,CASSLAAGPGELFF
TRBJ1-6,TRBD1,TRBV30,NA,TGTGCCTGGAGTAAGGGACAGGGTGATTCACCCCTCCACTTT,CAWSKGQGDSPLHF
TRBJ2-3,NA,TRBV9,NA,TGTGCCAGCAGCGTCGGTACTGCGGCTAGCACAGATACGCAGTATTTT,CASSVGTAASTDTQYF
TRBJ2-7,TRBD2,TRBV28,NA,TGTGCCAGCAGATGGAGCGGGACGTACGAGCAGTACTTC,CASRWSGTYEQYF
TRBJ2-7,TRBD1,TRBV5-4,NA,TGTGCCAGCAGCTTGGTAGGGACAGGGGTTAGCGAGCAGTACTTC,CASSLVGTGVSEQYF
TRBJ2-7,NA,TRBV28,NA,TGTGCCAGCAGGGGCTTGGGGACCTACGAGCAGTACTTC,CASRGLGTYEQYF
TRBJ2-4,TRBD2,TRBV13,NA,TGTGCCAGCAGCTTGCGTCCACTAGCGGGGAACATTCAGTACTTC,CASSLRPLAGNIQYF
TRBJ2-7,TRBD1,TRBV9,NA,TGTGCCAGCAGCGTAGGTGTGACAGGGAGCTACGAGCAGTACTTC,CASSVGVTGSYEQYF
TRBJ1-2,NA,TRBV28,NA,TGTGCCAGCAGTTTATTGGTTGCAGGGGGCTACACCTTC,CASSLLVAGGYTF
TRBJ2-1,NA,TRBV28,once,TGTGCCAGCAGTTGTGAGGGAGAGGGGTGTATTGAGCAGTTCTTC,CASSCEGEGCIEQFF
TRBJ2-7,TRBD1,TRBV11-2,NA,TGTGCCAGCAGCTTAGGTTGGGACAGGGGGCGAATTTACGAGCAGTACTTC,CASSLGWDRGRIYEQYF
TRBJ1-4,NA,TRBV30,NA,TGTGCCTGGAGTACGACCCCGCGACACCTCGGAGAAAAACTGTTTTTT,CAWSTTPRHLGEKLFF
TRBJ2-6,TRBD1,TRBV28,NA,TGTGCCAGCAGTCCCCGGACAGGGAGCGGGGCCAACGTCCTGACTTTC,CASSPRTGSGANVLTF
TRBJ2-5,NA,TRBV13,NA,TGTGCCAGCAGCTCCGGGGGTCGAGAGACCCAGTACTTC,CASSSGGRETQYF
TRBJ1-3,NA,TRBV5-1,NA,TGCGCCAGCAGCTACGATGGGGCTTCTGGAAACACCATATATTTT,CASSYDGASGNTIYF
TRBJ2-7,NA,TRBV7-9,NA,TGTGCCAGCAGCCCGGGGCCTCGAAAAAACAACCCCTACGAGCAGTACTTC,CASSPGPRKNNPYEQYF
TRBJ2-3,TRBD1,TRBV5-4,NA,TGTGCCAGCAGCTTTGTACAGGGGGCGCCGACAGATACGCAGTATTTT,CASSFVQGAPTDTQYF
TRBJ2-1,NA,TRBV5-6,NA,TGTGCCAGCAGCGGCGGACAGTCAGTCTACAATGAGCAGTTCTTC,CASSGGQSVYNEQFF
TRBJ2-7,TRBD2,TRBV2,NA,TGTGCCAGCAGTGAGCAAGGACTAGCGGGACCCTACGAGCAGTACTTC,CASSEQGLAGPYEQYF
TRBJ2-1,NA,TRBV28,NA,TGTGCCAGCAGTTGGGACAATGAGCAGTTCTTC,CASSWDNEQFF
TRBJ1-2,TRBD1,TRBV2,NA,TGTGCCAGCAGAGGGACAGGGGGCGATGGCTACACCTTC,CASRGTGGDGYTF
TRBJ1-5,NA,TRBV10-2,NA,TGCGCCAGCAGCCAGGATAGCAATCAGCCCCAGCATTTT,CASSQDSNQPQHF
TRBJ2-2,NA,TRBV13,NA,TGTGCCAGCAGCTTAGACAGATGGGCCGGGGAGCTGTTTTTT,CASSLDRWAGELFF
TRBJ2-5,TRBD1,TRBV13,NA,TGTGCCAGCAGCTTAACTTACAGGGGAGAGTTGGGCGGCTGGGAGACCCAGTACTTC,CASSLTYRGELGGWETQYF
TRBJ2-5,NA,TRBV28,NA,TGTGCCAGCGATTCTGGAGATGGGCAGATCCAAGAGACCCAGTACTTC,CASDSGDGQIQETQYF
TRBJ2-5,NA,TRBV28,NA,TGTGCCAGCCGGCTCTCCGGACTCACGGAGACCCAGTACTTC,CASRLSGLTETQYF
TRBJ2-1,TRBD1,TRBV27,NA,TGTGCCAGCAGTCCCGGACCGGGACAGGGACACAATGAGCAGTTCTTC,CASSPGPGQGHNEQFF
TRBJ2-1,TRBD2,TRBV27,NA,TGTGCCAGCAGTGCCGGGACTAGCGGGGACAATGAGCAGTTCTTC,CASSAGTSGDNEQFF
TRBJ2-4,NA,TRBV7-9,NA,TGTGCCAGCAGTCTCCCGCCTTCGGGGGAACTAGCCAAAAACATTCAGTACTTC,CASSLPPSGELAKNIQYF
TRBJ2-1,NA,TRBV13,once,TGTGCCAGCAGTCCACAACTCGTACTCGGCTCCTACAATGAGCAGTTCTTC,CASSPQLVLGSYNEQFF
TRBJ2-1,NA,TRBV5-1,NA,TGCGCCAGCAGCTTCCTCGTCACGACCCCCTACAATGAGCAGTTCTTC,CASSFLVTTPYNEQFF
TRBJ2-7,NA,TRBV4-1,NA,TGCGCCAGCAGCCACCCCGGGAGATTCTACGAGCAGTACTTC,CASSHPGRFYEQYF
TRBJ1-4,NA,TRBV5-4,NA,TGTGCCAGCAGCTTGCAGAATGAAAAACTGTTTTTT,CASSLQNEKLFF
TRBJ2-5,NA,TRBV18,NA,TGTGCCAGCTCACCAGGAGCGGCGGAGACCCAGTACTTC,CASSPGAAETQYF
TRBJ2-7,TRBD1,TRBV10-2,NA,TGCGCCAGCAGTGAGTCGTCGTCGGACAGGGGGACCTACGAGCAGTACTTC,CASSESSSDRGTYEQYF
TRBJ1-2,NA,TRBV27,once,TGTGCCAGCAGTTTATCGGTACCCTTCTATGGCTACACCTTC,CASSLSVPFYGYTF
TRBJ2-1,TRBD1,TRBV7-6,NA,TGTGCCAGCAGGCCCGGGACAGGGAACGAGCAGTTCTTC,CASRPGTGNEQFF
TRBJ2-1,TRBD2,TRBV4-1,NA,TGCGCCAGCAGCCAAGGCCCCGGGACTAGCGGGAGTGTCCCGGTCTTC,CASSQGPGTSGSVPVF
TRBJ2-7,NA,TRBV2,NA,TGTGCCAGCAGTGAATATAATTCCTACGAGCAGTACTTC,CASSEYNSYEQYF
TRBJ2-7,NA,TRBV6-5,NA,TGTGCCAGCAGGGCTATGGGACTCTCCTACGAGCAGTACTTC,CASRAMGLSYEQYF
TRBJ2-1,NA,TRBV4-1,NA,TGCGCCAGCAGCCGGAGGGAGAGGGGGGGGAATGAGCAGTTCTTC,CASSRRERGGNEQFF
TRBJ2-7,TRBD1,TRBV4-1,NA,TGCGCCAGCAGCCAAGGACCCCCGGGACAGGGGGCTGGGGGCGAGCAGTACTTC,CASSQGPPGQGAGGEQYF
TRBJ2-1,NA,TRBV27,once,TGTGCCAGCAGTTTTTTGAGGGAGTCGGTCAATGAGCAGTTCTTC,CASSFLRESVNEQFF
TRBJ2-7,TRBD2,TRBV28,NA,TGTGCCAGCAGTTTCTTGCGGGGGTACGAGCAGTACTTC,CASSFLRGYEQYF
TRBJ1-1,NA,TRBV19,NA,TGTGCCAGCGTAGACGGTCCTCACACTGAAGCTTTCTTT,CASVDGPHTEAFF
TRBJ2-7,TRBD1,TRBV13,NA,TGTGCCAGCGCGTCATCGACCGGGACAGGGGATTACGAGCAGTACTTC,CASASSTGTGDYEQYF
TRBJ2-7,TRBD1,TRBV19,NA,TGTGCCAGTAGTATAGATACCGGGACAGGGGTCTACGAGCAGTACTTC,CASSIDTGTGVYEQYF
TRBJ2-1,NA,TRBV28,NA,TGTGCCAGCAGTCAGCCTTCCGTCTCCTACAATGAGCAGTTCTTC,CASSQPSVSYNEQFF
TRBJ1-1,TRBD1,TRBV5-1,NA,TGCGCCAGCAGGGTGACAGGGGCGGCGATCTTTGGACCTGAAGCTTTCTTT,CASRVTGAAIFGPEAFF
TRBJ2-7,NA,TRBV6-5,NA,TGTGCCAGCAGTTACTCGAGTGGGACTCGAACCTACGAGCAGTACTTC,CASSYSSGTRTYEQYF
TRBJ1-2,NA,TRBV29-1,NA,TGCAGCGCCCTGACACCAAACTATGGCTACACCTTC,CSALTPNYGYTF
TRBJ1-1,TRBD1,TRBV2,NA,TGTGCCAGCAGTGCGACAGGGGAGGGCCTGAACACTGAAGCTTTCTTT,CASSATGEGLNTEAFF
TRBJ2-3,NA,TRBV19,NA,TGTGCCAGTAGTGAGGAGATTTCTAGCACAGATACGCAGTATTTT,CASSEEISSTDTQYF
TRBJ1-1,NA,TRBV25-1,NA,TGTGCCAGCAGGGTAGGGACAAGCACTGAAGCTTTCTTT,CASRVGTSTEAFF
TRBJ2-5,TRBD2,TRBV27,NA,TGTGCCAGCAGTTTATATTGGGCGGGAGGGCTCGGAGAGACCCAGTACTTC,CASSLYWAGGLGETQYF
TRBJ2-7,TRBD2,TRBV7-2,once,TGTGCCAGCAGCAACAGCGGGAGGTCCTTCTACGAGCAGTACTTC,CASSNSGRSFYEQYF
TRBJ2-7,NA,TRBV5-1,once,TGCGCCAGCAGCTTGGCCGGGCCCAGGGAGCAGTACTTC,CASSLAGPREQYF
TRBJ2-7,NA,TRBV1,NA,TGCACCAGCAGCCAACGGTCCAGCAGATACGAGCAGTACTTC,CTSSQRSSRYEQYF